The clone carrying this T cell receptor (beta chain) was seen repeatedly, ten times or more. Its antigen remains unidentified. TCR beta CDR3 regions were amplified from RNA transcripts. Using the HTBI primer set, a first-round RT-PCR was run on the TCR CDR3. TCRdb re-called the multiplex PCR reads with MiXCR, one entry per CDR3 protein. This table has about 210,000 distinct CDR3 sequences, around 20% appearing once. This sample is part of a study of T cells in Graves' hyperthyroidism and ophthalmopathy. Points from the study as a whole: Stable hyperthyroidism was separated from ophthalmopathy by a model based on 13 V-J features. Most clonotypes expanded in thyroid above 0.001 were likewise present in blood.

Uncontrolled infection, other autoimmune disease, pregnancy or lactation barred patients from enrollment. PBMCs were obtained from about 9 ml fresh peripheral blood. This CDR3 comprises 16 residues. Trimming took 1 base from V and 4 from J, leaving 19 bases between them. Germline assignment: CDR1 DFQATT and CDR2 SNEGSKA (reference sequence). The sample consisted of blood. This receptor was obtained from a man in his forties or fifties with Graves' hyperthyroidism. J is TRBJ1-2 and V is TRBV20-1; D not certain. The CDR3 bases are TGCAGTGCTAGAGCTACTAGGTTAGGTAGCGTCTATGGCTACACCTTC. It specifies CSARATRLGSVYGYTF.